The clone carrying this T cell receptor (beta chain) was picked up a small number of times. Its antigen is currently unknown. The data were obtained in a study of cytomegalovirus exposure and HLA in healthy donors. Whole-study findings and limits: HLA alleles were associated with 16,000 or so TCR beta sequences in a later analysis at 0.05 false discovery rate. Associated with cytomegalovirus, according to the listing, were 150 to 200 TCR beta chains. Generally TCR sequences proved uncommon, though certain public TCRs appeared in numerous donors.

The germline V and J ends were trimmed by 9 bases and 3 bases, with 15 bases remaining between them. CDR1 MNHNS and CDR2 SASEGT come from the germline V gene. The CDR3 extends over 13 amino acids. Primers included in the PCR were 60 Vbeta and 13 Jbeta primers. The protocol was immunoSEQ multiplex PCR, while the TCRdb copy is restricted to in-frame clones and leaves out a portion. The sample gives about 130,000 clones, around three quarters of which show up once; 1.2% is in the top ten. V is TRBV6-1 and J is TRBJ2-7; D remains ambiguous. The specimen sequenced was PBMCs. The sequence derives from a female donor in good health and CMV-seronegative. In DNA, the CDR3 is TGTGCCAGTTCCCCGGGTCCCCTCTACGAGCAGTACTTC. Its protein product is CASSPGPLYEQYF.